These T cell receptor beta chains were read from a single sample in a study of identical twins. MiXCR, applied by TCRdb to the 5' RACE reads, yields one record per CDR3 protein. The data hold some 590,000 distinct CDR3 sequences, with 9.6% observed a single time. These data also featured in a second study, about yellow fever vaccine responses in identical twins.

Specimen: PBMCs. All receptors derive from a woman younger than 35 in good health. The CDR3 runs from the conserved cysteine through the conserved F or W. D genes are given only for firm matches. A row's size may be missing; if present it is once, few, many or a size class.

J,size,D,V,CDR3,DNA
TRBJ1-1,many,.,TRBV5-1,CASSLANPGNKAEAFF,TGCGCCAGCAGCTTGGCCAACCCGGGGAACAAGGCTGAAGCTTTCTTT
TRBJ1-4,few,.,TRBV27,CASSLATGLGEKLFF,TGTGCCAGCAGTTTAGCGACAGGTTTGGGGGAAAAACTGTTTTTT
TRBJ1-6,.,.,TRBV18,CAASREKNNSPLHF,TGTGCCGCTTCCCGGGAGAAGAATAATTCACCCCTCCACTTT
TRBJ2-5,.,.,TRBV29-1,CSVDVVTWGTRGWAQYF,TGCAGCGTTGATGTGGTGACTTGGGGGACTCGGGGCTGGGCCCAGTACTTC
TRBJ2-7,.,.,TRBV29-1,CSVEERAYEQYF,TGCAGCGTTGAAGAGAGGGCCTACGAGCAGTACTTC
TRBJ2-5,few,TRBD1,TRBV12-3/TRBV12-4,CASSPQRQGSYLYF,TGTGCCAGCAGTCCACAGAGACAGGGGAGCTATCTGTACTTC
TRBJ2-2,few,TRBD1,TRBV11-2,CASSLDRTGRELFF,TGTGCCAGCAGCTTAGATCGGACAGGCCGGGAGCTGTTTTTT
TRBJ2-7,.,.,TRBV5-1,CASSLQGVSEQYF,TGCGCCAGCAGCTTGCAAGGGGTGTCTGAGCAGTACTTC
TRBJ1-4,.,.,TRBV2,CASSEEQLLNEKLFF,TGTGCCAGCAGTGAAGAGCAGCTTCTTAATGAAAAACTGTTTTTT
TRBJ1-1,.,TRBD1,TRBV5-4,CASSRDRVNDFF,TGTGCCAGCAGTCGGGACAGGGTTAACGATTTCTTT
TRBJ2-3,few,TRBD2,TRBV7-2,CASSPPTSIDTQYF,TGTGCCAGCAGCCCCCCGACTAGCATAGATACGCAGTATTTT
TRBJ2-2,few,.,TRBV14,CASSQVAGSHGELFF,TGTGCCAGCAGCCAAGTCGCAGGGTCCCACGGGGAGCTGTTTTTT
TRBJ2-3,many,TRBD2,TRBV28,CASSSPGLAPHTQYF,TGTGCCAGCAGTTCGCCGGGACTAGCGCCACATACGCAGTATTTT
TRBJ2-4,many,.,TRBV5-6,CASSFGGPDIQYF,TGTGCCAGCAGCTTTGGGGGCCCGGACATTCAGTACTTC
TRBJ2-6,few,TRBD1,TRBV4-3,CASSQTGFGANVLTF,TGCGCCAGCAGCCAGACAGGGTTTGGGGCCAACGTCCTGACTTTC
TRBJ2-1,many,TRBD2,TRBV29-1,CSSTYTSGKVHNEQFF,TGCAGCTCTACATATACTAGCGGGAAGGTCCACAATGAGCAGTTCTTC
TRBJ2-2,many,TRBD2,TRBV7-8,CASPKGRGNTGELFF,TGTGCCAGCCCCAAGGGGAGGGGGAACACCGGGGAGCTGTTTTTT
TRBJ2-2,many,TRBD2,TRBV24-1,CATSDPGGSGELFF,TGTGCCACCAGTGACCCGGGGGGGTCCGGGGAGCTGTTTTTT
TRBJ1-2,.,.,TRBV25-1,CASRGTQDSNYGYTF,TGTGCCAGCAGGGGAACACAGGATTCTAACTATGGCTACACCTTC
TRBJ2-1,.,.,TRBV2,CASSLGPPSYNEQFF,TGTGCCAGCAGTCTGGGACCACCCTCCTACAATGAGCAGTTCTTC
TRBJ1-1,many,.,TRBV29-1,CSVGVGRNTEAFF,TGCAGCGTTGGGGTAGGGCGGAACACTGAAGCTTTCTTT
TRBJ1-1,few,.,TRBV5-1,CASSFDSQENTEAFF,TGCGCCAGCAGCTTCGATAGTCAGGAGAACACTGAAGCTTTCTTT
TRBJ2-7,many,TRBD1,TRBV20-1,CSAAGQGNEQYF,TGCAGTGCGGCGGGACAGGGCAACGAGCAGTACTTC
TRBJ2-1,few,TRBD2,TRBV27,CASSLEPAGGGNEQFF,TGTGCCAGCAGTTTAGAGCCAGCGGGAGGGGGAAATGAGCAGTTCTTC
TRBJ1-3,few,TRBD1,TRBV11-2,CASSPQTGDSGNTIYF,TGTGCCAGCAGCCCCCAAACAGGGGATTCTGGAAACACCATATATTTT
TRBJ2-1,few,.,TRBV9,CASSGGQQRSHLYNEQFF,TGTGCCAGCAGCGGCGGACAGCAACGATCCCACCTCTACAATGAGCAGTTCTTC
TRBJ2-2,few,.,TRBV6-2/TRBV6-3,CASNAAGELFF,TGTGCCAGCAACGCCGCAGGGGAGCTGTTTTTT
TRBJ2-1,few,.,TRBV12-3/TRBV12-4,CASSLVGHTYNEQFF,TGTGCCAGCAGTTTGGTTGGACATACCTACAATGAGCAGTTCTTC